This T cell receptor beta chain stems from a study of blood T cell repertoires in COVID-19. Measured with immunoSEQ multiplex PCR; TCRdb has only the in-frame clones, and not every one. The table lists approximately 100,000 clones, 71% of them singletons, with about 1% in the top ten. The origin of this receptor is a human donor with acute or convalescent COVID-19. The donor label of this sample is uncertain. Material: peripheral blood.

The CDR3 protein is CASSSTGLYEQYF. CDR3 DNA sequence: TGTGCCAGCAGCTCGACAGGGTTGTACGAGCAGTACTTC. V is TRBV6-1 and J is TRBJ2-7; 7 bases fit TRBD1. The length of the CDR3 is 13 residues. Germline V lookup: CDR1 MNHNS, CDR2 SASEGT. The junction had 6 bases not matched to a gene; V was cut back by 6 bases and J by 4 bases.